The 18 T cell receptor beta chains in this list originate from one sample, sequenced in a study of post-analysis software for immune sequencing data. Study outcomes and limitations: Controls showed lower frequencies than patients for roughly five TRBV segments, and TRBV5-6, TRBV5-1 and TRBV20-1 were among these.

Every TCR beta cDNA library bore unique molecular identifiers. TCRdb reprocessed the PCR reads with MiXCR, giving one entry per CDR3 protein. The sample consists of fewer than 600,000 distinct CDR3 sequences, nearly 45% of them appearing once. The antigens of these receptors remain unknown. Sequenced: blood. Source of these receptors: a girl between 5 and 17 years old with multiple sclerosis.

A single count supports this clonotype. This chain joins TRBV27 and TRBJ2-1, with D possibly being TRBD2 (5 bases). V lost 11 bases to trimming and J lost 0 bases, with 14 bases between them. The germline V gene has CDR1 MNHEY and CDR2 SMNVEV (reference sequence). CDR3 length: 14 residues. The CDR3 DNA reads as TGTGCCTCCCTGGAGGACTTCTCCTACAATGAGCAGTTCTTC. Translated: CASLEDFSYNEQFF.

This clonotype was seen ten or more times. The chain links TRBV6-5 to TRBJ2-7; 8 nucleotides line up with TRBD1. V lost 6 bases to trimming and J lost 3 bases; unmatched junction nucleotides: 7. The CDR3 has 14 residues. The germline gives CDR1 MNHEY, CDR2 SVGAGI. This chain's CDR3 is CASRNRGTLYEQYF. The CDR3, as DNA: TGTGCCAGCAGGAACAGGGGGACCCTCTACGAGCAGTACTTC.

The J gene is TRBJ2-7, the V gene TRBV7-2; D remains unclear. Germline V gene sequence: CDR1 SGHTA, CDR2 FQGNSA. There are 13 residues in the CDR3. Trimming removed 5 bases at V and 2 bases at J, with 10 bases between. Here the CDR3 DNA reads TGTGCCAGCAGCCTAAAACCTGCCTACGAGCAGTACTTC. Its translation is CASSLKPAYEQYF.

The CDR3 loop reads CSATDPSRGTYEQYF. The CDR3, as DNA: TGCAGTGCCACAGATCCGAGTCGGGGGACTTACGAGCAGTACTTC. The rearrangement uses TRBV20-1 and TRBJ2-4; tentative D call: TRBD2 (6 bases). The DNA end favors TRBJ2-7, so the J call may be wrong. CDR3 length equals 15 residues. CDR1 and CDR2 from the germline V gene are DFQATT and SNEGSKA (reference sequence).

This chain links TRBV29-1 with TRBJ2-6; no definite D call. The germline gives CDR1 SQVTM, CDR2 ANQGSEA. V lost 1 base and J lost 0, with 7 bases in between. CDR3 length equals 15 residues. The CDR3 spells CSVEARNSGANVLTF. CDR3 sequence (DNA): TGCAGCGTTGAAGCCCGCAACTCTGGGGCCAACGTCCTGACTTTC.

Only a few counts were recorded for this clonotype. This sequence joins TRBV7-9 and TRBJ2-7, with TRBD2 matching 8 bases. The CDR3 loop spans 14 amino acids. The germline gives CDR1 SEHNR, CDR2 FQNEAQ (reference sequence). The V segment lost 4 bases and the J segment 2 bases; nucleotides outside the gene matches: 4. CDR3 in DNA: TGTGCCAGCAGCTCGGGAGGGTGGGCCTACGAGCAGTACTTC. This sequence encodes CASSSGGWAYEQYF. The variable domain in full, with the rest retrieved from reference TRBV7-9 and TRBJ2-7, is DTGVSQNPRHKITKRGQNVTFRCDPISEHNRLYWYRQTLGQGPEFLTYFQNEAQLEKSRLLSDRFSAERPKGSFSTLEIQRTEQGDSAMYLCASSSGGWAYEQYFGPGTRLTVT.

In the case of this clonotype: A junction boundary mismatches the germline segment, possibly from a read error. The V gene is TRBV29-1, the J gene TRBJ2-3, with unresolved D. Germline V CDR1 and CDR2: SQVTM, ANQGSEA. CDR3 length: 16 amino acids. The CDR3 sequence is CSAEDREVLSTDTQYF. The CDR3 DNA is TGCAGCGCTGAAGATCGTGAGGTTCTGAGCACAGATACGCAGTATTTT.

This chain joins TRBV27 and TRBJ2-7; D possibly corresponds to TRBD1 (5 bases). Germline CDR1 reads MNHEY; CDR2 reads SMNVEV (reference sequence). This CDR3 is built from 14 residues. V was cut by 7 bases and J by 0 bases, with 13 bases left in between. CDR3 amino acids: CASTSTGSSYEQYF. The CDR3 DNA is TGTGCCAGCACTAGTACAGGAAGCTCCTACGAGCAGTACTTC.

There are many counts of this clonotype. This chain connects TRBV29-1 to TRBJ1-4, with D tentatively TRBD1 (6 bases). Germline assignment: CDR1 SQVTM and CDR2 ANQGSEA. The ends were cut back, 7 bases at V and 7 bases at J, with 19 bases in the middle. The CDR3 extends over 14 amino acids. This CDR3 reads CSGATGTGGEKLFF. The DNA of the CDR3 is TGCAGCGGCGCTACAGGGACGGGAGGTGAAAAACTGTTTTTT.

The chain combines TRBV12-3 or TRBV12-4 with TRBJ1-2, with D maybe TRBD1 (6 bases). The CDR3 extends over 12 amino acids. The V gene lost 6 bases and the J gene lost 7 bases, with 12 bases spanning the gap. CDR3 DNA: TGTGCCAGCAGCAGCGGGGGCCGTGGCTACACCTTC. This sequence encodes CASSSGGRGYTF.

This clonotype was detected only a few times. This chain links TRBV4-2 with TRBJ1-1; 7 nucleotides match TRBD1. The trim removed 1 base at V and 3 bases at J, leaving 5 bases unmatched. Germline lookup yields CDR1 LGHNA and CDR2 YNFKEQ. The CDR3 covers 15 residues. The CDR3 DNA reads as TGTGCCAGCAGCCAAGGGACAGGACAGTACACTGAAGCTTTCTTT. As protein: CASSQGTGQYTEAFF.

This clonotype turned up a few times. The genes are TRBV6-1 and TRBJ2-5; 7 bases match TRBD1. Germline CDR1 and CDR2: MNHNS and SASEGT. V dropped 6 bases and J dropped 5; count of bases not matched to a gene: 6. The CDR3 has 13 residues. In nucleotides, the CDR3 is TGTGCCAGCAGCTCGGGACAGATTGAGACCCAGTACTTC. Its translation is CASSSGQIETQYF.

The table lists this clonotype with a count of one. V usage is TRBV28 and J usage is TRBJ2-7, with 7 bases aligning to TRBD1. The V gene end was trimmed by 10 bases and the J gene end by 2 bases; junction bases not matched to a gene: 14. The germline V gene has CDR1 MDHEN and CDR2 SYDVKM. This CDR3 comprises 15 residues. CDR3 in amino acids: CATTGTGDLPYEQYF. Written as DNA, the CDR3 is TGTGCCACTACCGGAACAGGGGATCTCCCCTACGAGCAGTACTTC.

This clonotype was seen a few times. V gene TRBV20-1 combines with J gene TRBJ2-3, with 13 positions matching TRBD2. There are 20 residues in the CDR3. CDR1 is DFQATT, CDR2 SNEGSKA, per germline (reference sequence). V trimming: 1 base; J trimming: 2 bases; junction bases outside the gene matches: 15. CDR3 region: CSARGTSGRAVPISTDTQYF. In DNA, the CDR3 is TGCAGTGCTAGAGGTACTAGCGGGAGGGCCGTCCCCATTTCCACAGATACGCAGTATTTT.

The rearrangement joins TRBV13 to TRBJ1-2; D unresolved. The V end was cut by 2 bases, the J end by 4 bases, with 14 bases between. Germline loops: CDR1 PRHDT, CDR2 FYEKMQ (reference sequence). CDR3 length equals 15 residues. CDR3: CASSLNGDSPYGYTF. CDR3 coding DNA: TGTGCCAGCAGCTTAAACGGAGATTCCCCCTATGGCTACACCTTC.

The chain combines TRBV2 with TRBJ2-1, with 7 bases fitting TRBD2. The V segment lost 6 bases and the J segment 8 bases; nucleotides outside the gene matches: 10. Per the germline V gene, CDR1 is SNHLY and CDR2 is FYNNEI. There are 14 residues in the CDR3. CDR3 sequence reads: CASRLEGGSDEQFF. CDR3 bases: TGTGCCAGCAGGCTCGAGGGCGGGAGCGATGAGCAGTTCTTC. The variable domain in full, completed from reference TRBV2 and TRBJ2-1, reads EPEVTQTPSHQVTQMGQEVILRCVPISNHLYFYWYRQILGQKVEFLVSFYNNEISEKSEIFDDQFSVERPDGSNFTLKIRSTKLEDSAMYFCASRLEGGSDEQFFGPGTRLTVL.

This clonotype appeared a few times. The V and J genes are TRBV5-1 and TRBJ2-1; the D call may be TRBD1 or TRBD2 (5 bases each). The CDR3 extends over 18 amino acids. The V gene's germline CDR1 is SGHRS and CDR2 YFSETQ. Trimming removed 0 bases at V and 8 bases at J, with 24 bases between. The DNA for the CDR3 is TGCGCCAGCAGCTTGGCCCTTATAGGCTCGTGGGACGGAGATGAGCAGTTCTTC. This codes for CASSLALIGSWDGDEQFF.

This clonotype appeared a single time. The chain employs TRBV6-6 and TRBJ1-2, with D maybe TRBD1 (6 bases). Germline V gene sequence: CDR1 MNHNY, CDR2 SVGAGI (reference sequence). The CDR3 sequence is 15 residues long. The germline V and J ends were trimmed by 8 bases and 2 bases, with 18 bases remaining between them. The DNA for the CDR3 is TGTGCCAGCGACTACCCCGGGACACCCAACTATGGCTACACCTTC. Translation gives CASDYPGTPNYGYTF.